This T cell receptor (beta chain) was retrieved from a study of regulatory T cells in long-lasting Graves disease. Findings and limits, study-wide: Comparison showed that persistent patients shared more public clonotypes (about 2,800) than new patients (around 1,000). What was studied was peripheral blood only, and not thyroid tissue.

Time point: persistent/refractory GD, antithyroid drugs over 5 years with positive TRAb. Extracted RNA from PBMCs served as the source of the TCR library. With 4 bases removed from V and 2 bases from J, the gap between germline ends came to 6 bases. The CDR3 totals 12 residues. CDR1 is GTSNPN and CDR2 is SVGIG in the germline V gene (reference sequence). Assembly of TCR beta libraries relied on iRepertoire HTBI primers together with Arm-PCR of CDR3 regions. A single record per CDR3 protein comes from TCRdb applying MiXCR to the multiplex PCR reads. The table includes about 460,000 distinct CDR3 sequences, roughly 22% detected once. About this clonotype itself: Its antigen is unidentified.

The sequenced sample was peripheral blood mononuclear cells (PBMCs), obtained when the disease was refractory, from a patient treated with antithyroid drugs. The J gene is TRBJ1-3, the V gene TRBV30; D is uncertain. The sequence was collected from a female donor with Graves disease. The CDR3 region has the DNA TGTGCCTGGATTGAGGCTGGAAACACCATATATTTT. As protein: CAWIEAGNTIYF.